The present T cell receptor beta chain was sequenced within a study of T cell responses to AZD1222 COVID-19 vaccine. About this clone: Its target is unknown.

Study findings and constraints: Spike-specific TCR breadth rose after two AZD1222 doses, and depth rose as well.

Sequencing used immunoSEQ multiplex PCR; TCRdb keeps in-frame clones, though not all of them. This table has more than 120,000 clones, roughly nine tenths appearing once. Germline CDR1 and CDR2: MNHEY and SVGAGI. Trimming removed 6 bases at V and 8 bases at J, with 16 bases between. This CDR3 comprises 13 residues. The sequence came from an adult who received the AZD1222 COVID-19 vaccine. The chain links TRBV6-5 to TRBJ1-2, with a tentative D call TRBD1 (6 bases). The specimen was peripheral blood, collected 28 days after the second AZD1222 dose. In DNA, the CDR3 is TGTGCCAGCAGCGCTGAAGGGGGGCGAGGCTACACCTTC. It is translated as CASSAEGGRGYTF.